This T cell receptor beta chain was obtained from a study of blood T cells in healthy people across ages. V lost 2 bases and J 4 bases, leaving 15 bases between the germline ends. The CDR3 runs to 15 residues. CDR1 is MGHRA and CDR2 is YSYEKL in the germline V gene. This clonotype was observed a handful of times. The antigen is not known. The authors ran a second PCR of about 7 to 11 cycles using a sample-barcoded 5' primer and a J-beta primer mix. Each cDNA molecule was tagged by a template-switch adaptor that had 12 random nucleotides. MiXCR, run by TCRdb on the 5' RACE reads, gives a single entry per CDR3 protein. The sample lists around 940,000 distinct CDR3 sequences; roughly half were seen once. Study results and caveats: Any conclusive comparison of naive versus antigen-experienced cells was prevented by using unsorted PBMCs. Naive T cell percentage by flow cytometry tracked strongly with beta diversity.

The J gene is TRBJ2-7, the V gene TRBV4-1, with D perhaps assigned TRBD1 or TRBD2 (5 bases each). This receptor was obtained from a woman aged 55-75 years in good health. The sequencing input was blood. CDR3 protein: CASSQLDTGNYEQYF. The CDR3 bases are TGCGCCAGCAGCCAACTGGACACGGGGAATTACGAGCAGTACTTC.